Below, one TCR beta chain is given with its context. Its antigen is undetermined. 5'RACE, which relied on constant-segment primers, yielded TCR alpha and TCR beta cDNA libraries carrying sample barcodes and UMIs. MiXCR, run by TCRdb on the 5' RACE reads, gives a single entry per CDR3 protein. The sample holds 530,000 or so distinct CDR3 sequences; around a sixth are singletons and the top ten take around 8.1%. This entry is derived from a study of T-cell memory formation after mild COVID-19. The CDR3 totals 15 residues. The V end was cut by 3 bases, the J end by 9 bases, with 18 bases between. Looked up from germline, CDR1 is SEHNR and CDR2 is FQNEAQ (reference sequence). General study findings and limits: The SARS-CoV-2 specificity of second-wave clones reaching peak at day 37 remained unverified. Shrinking CD4+ clones were chiefly CM and EM; CD8+ ones were chiefly EMRA. Pre-infection memory carried some responding clones, suggesting that cross-reactive memory joined.

The chain couples TRBV7-9 to TRBJ2-1, with D unresolved. The sequenced sample consisted of PBMCs or a T cell subset sorted from them (not recorded which). This TCR was recovered from an adult woman who had mild COVID-19 (a few samples of this study predate the infection). Cell type and time point are not known. In nucleotides, the CDR3 is TGTGCCAGCAGCTTGTCCCGGACCGGCCGAAGTGAGCAGTTCTTC. Translating it yields CASSLSRTGRSEQFF.